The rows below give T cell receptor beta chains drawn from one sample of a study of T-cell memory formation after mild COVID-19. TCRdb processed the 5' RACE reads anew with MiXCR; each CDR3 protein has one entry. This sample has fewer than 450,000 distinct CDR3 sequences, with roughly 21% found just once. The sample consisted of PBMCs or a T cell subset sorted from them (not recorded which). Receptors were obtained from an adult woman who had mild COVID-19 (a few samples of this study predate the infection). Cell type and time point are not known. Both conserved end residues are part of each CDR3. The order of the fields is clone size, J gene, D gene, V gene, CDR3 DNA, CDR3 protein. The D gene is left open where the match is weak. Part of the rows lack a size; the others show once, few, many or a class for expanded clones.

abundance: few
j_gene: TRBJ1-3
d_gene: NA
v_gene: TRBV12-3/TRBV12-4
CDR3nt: TGTGCCAGCAGTTTGGTACCCCGAGGTTCTGGAAACACCATATATTTT
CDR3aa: CASSLVPRGSGNTIYF

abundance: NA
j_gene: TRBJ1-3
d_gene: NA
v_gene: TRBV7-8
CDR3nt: TGTGCCAGCAGTCCCAGGAGGGACCTGGGCACCATATATTTT
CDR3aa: CASSPRRDLGTIYF

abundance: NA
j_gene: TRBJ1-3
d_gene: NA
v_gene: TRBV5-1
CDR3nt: TGCGCCAGCAGCTTTGCAGCCGACTCTGGAAACACCATATATTTT
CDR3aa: CASSFAADSGNTIYF

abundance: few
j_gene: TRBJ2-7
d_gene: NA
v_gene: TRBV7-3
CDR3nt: TGTGCCAGCAGCCCGGGTAGCGCCGCCTACGAGCAGTACTTC
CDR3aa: CASSPGSAAYEQYF

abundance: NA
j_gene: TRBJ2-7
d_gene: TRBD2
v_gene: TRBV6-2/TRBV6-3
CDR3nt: TGTGCCAGCACCAAAGGACTAGGCGGGTGGGAGCAGTACTTC
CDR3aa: CASTKGLGGWEQYF

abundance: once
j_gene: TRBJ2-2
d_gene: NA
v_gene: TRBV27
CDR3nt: TGTGCCAGCAGTTTGGAAGGGGTTGCCGGGGAGCTGTTTTTT
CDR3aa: CASSLEGVAGELFF

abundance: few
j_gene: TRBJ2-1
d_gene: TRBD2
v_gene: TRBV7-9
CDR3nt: TGTGCCAGCAGTGGGAGACTAGCCACCTACAATGAGCAGTTCTTC
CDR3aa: CASSGRLATYNEQFF

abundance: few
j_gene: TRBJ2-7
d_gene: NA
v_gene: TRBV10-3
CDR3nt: TGTGCCATCAGGAAGGACGGATCCTACGAGCAGTACTTC
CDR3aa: CAIRKDGSYEQYF

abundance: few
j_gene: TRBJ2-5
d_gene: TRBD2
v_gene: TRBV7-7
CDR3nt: TGTGCTAGCAGCGGACTAGCGCAAGAGACCCAGTACTTC
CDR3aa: CASSGLAQETQYF

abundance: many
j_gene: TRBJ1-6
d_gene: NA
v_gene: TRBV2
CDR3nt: TGTGCCAGCACTTTCCCAGAGTATAATTCACCCCTCCACTTT
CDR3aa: CASTFPEYNSPLHF

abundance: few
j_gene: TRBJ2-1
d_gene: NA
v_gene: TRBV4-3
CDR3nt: TGCGCCAGCAGCCAAGATGCCGGGAGTAGCAATGAGCAGTTCTTC
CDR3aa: CASSQDAGSSNEQFF

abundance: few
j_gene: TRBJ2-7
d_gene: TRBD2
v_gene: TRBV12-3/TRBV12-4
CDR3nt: TGTGCCAGCAGTCCTACATGGACTAGCGGGACACGCTACGAGCAGTACTTC
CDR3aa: CASSPTWTSGTRYEQYF

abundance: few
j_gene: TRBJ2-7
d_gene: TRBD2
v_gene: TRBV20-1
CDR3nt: TGCAGTGCTAGAGTCGGTAGCGGGGGATCATACGAGCAGTACTTC
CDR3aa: CSARVGSGGSYEQYF

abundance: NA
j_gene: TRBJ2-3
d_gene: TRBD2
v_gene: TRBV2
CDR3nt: TGTGCCAGCAGAGCTTGGACTAGCAGCACAGATACGCAGTATTTT
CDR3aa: CASRAWTSSTDTQYF

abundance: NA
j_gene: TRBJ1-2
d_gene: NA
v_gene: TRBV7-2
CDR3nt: TGTGCCAGCATCCTCAACAGGGCTAGCCATGGCTACACCTTC
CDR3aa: CASILNRASHGYTF

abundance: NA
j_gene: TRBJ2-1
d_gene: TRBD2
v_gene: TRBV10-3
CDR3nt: TGTGCCATCAAACGGGGGGACTATCAGGGTAACAATGAGCAGTTCTTC
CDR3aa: CAIKRGDYQGNNEQFF

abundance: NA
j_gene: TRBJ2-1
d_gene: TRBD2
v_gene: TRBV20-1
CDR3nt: TGCAGTGCTAGCCCGACTAGCTCCAATGAGCAGTTCTTC
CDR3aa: CSASPTSSNEQFF

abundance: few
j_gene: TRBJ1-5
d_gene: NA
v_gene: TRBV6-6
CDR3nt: TGTGCCAGCAGTCCCCCAGGCGGGGCCCAGCATTTT
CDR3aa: CASSPPGGAQHF

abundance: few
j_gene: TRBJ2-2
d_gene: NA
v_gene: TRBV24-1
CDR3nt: TGTGCCACCAGGGCCCCTCACGGGGAGCTGTTTTTT
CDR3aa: CATRAPHGELFF

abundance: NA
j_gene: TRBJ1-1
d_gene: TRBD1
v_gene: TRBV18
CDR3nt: TGTGCCAGCTCCCCAACCTCAGGAAACAGGGGCGTCACTGAAGCTTTCTTT
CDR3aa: CASSPTSGNRGVTEAFF

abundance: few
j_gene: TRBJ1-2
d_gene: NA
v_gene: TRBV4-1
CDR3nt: TGCGCCAGCAGCCAAGCACGGGGCCCGTATGGCTACACCTTC
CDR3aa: CASSQARGPYGYTF

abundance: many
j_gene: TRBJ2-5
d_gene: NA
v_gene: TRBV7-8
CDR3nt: TGTGCCAGCAGCTTCGGGACGGTGGAACTTATGGGGGAGACCCAGTACTTC
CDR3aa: CASSFGTVELMGETQYF

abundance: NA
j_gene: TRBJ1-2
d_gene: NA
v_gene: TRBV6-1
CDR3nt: TGTGCCAGCAGCAGGACGTCCGAGTATGGCTACACCTTC
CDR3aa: CASSRTSEYGYTF